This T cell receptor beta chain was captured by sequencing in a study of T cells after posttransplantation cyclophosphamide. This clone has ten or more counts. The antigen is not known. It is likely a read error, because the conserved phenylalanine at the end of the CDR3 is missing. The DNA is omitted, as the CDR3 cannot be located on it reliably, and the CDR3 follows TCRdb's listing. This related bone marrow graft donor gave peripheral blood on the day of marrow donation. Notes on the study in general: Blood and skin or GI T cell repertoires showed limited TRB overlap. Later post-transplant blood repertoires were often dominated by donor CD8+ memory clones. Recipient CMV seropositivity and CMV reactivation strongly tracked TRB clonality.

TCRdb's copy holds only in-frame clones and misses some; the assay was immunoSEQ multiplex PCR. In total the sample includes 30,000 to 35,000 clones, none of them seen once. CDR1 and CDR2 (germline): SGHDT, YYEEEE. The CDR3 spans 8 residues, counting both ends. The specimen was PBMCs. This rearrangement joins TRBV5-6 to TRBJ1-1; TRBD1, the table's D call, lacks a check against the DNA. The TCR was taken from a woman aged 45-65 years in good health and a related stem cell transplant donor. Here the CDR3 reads CASSFTGS.